One and the same sample provided the 20 T cell receptor beta chains below, sequenced in a study of blood T cells in healthy people across ages. The authors ran a second PCR of 7 to 11 cycles using a sample-barcoded 5' primer and a J-beta primer mix. One entry per CDR3 protein, called by TCRdb with MiXCR from the 5' RACE reads. The table records hundreds of thousands of distinct CDR3 sequences, roughly 44% of them present only once. Sequencing used blood. These TCRs come from a woman aged 60-75 years in good health.

The V and J genes are TRBV30 and TRBJ2-1; D is possibly TRBD2 (5 bases). CDR3 size: 12 residues. Germline V gives CDR1 GTSNPN, CDR2 SVGIG (reference sequence). V lost 2 bases and J 13 bases, leaving 15 bases between the germline ends. In nucleotides, the CDR3 is TGTGCCTGGAGTCCCGGACTCCTTTCCCAGTTCTTC. Protein: CAWSPGLLSQFF.

On this clonotype: A much larger clone is a single base away; this may be a read error. The J gene is TRBJ2-4, the V gene TRBV7-6; D is possibly TRBD2 (5 bases). Germline CDR1 SGHVS, CDR2 FNYEAQ. The CDR3 is made up of 13 amino acids. The CDR3 reads CASSSLTSGEQDF. CDR3 coding DNA: TGTGCCAGCAGCTCATTAACTAGTGGCGAGCAGGACTTC.

This chain connects TRBV30 to TRBJ2-3, with TRBD1 as a possible D gene (5 bases). The length of the CDR3 is 11 residues. Germline V CDR1 and CDR2: GTSNPN, SVGIG (reference sequence). Trimming removed 8 bases from V and 1 base from J, with 7 bases in between. As DNA, the CDR3 is TGTGCCAGGGGTGGCACAGATACGCAGTATTTT. Translated, it gives CARGGTDTQYF. The full variable domain, with the rest looked up from reference TRBV30 and TRBJ2-3, is SQTIHQWPATLVQPVGSPLSLECTVEGTSNPNLYWYRQAAGRGLQLLFYSVGIGQISSEVPQNLSASRPQDRQFILSSKKLLLSDSGFYLCARGGTDTQYFGPGTRLTVL.

This clonotype was seen at least ten times. The gene calls are TRBV6-5 and TRBJ1-2; TRBD1 matches at 7 bases. This CDR3 contains 15 residues. Germline CDR1 and CDR2: MNHEY and SVGAGI. V lost 5 bases, J lost 4 bases, and 10 bases stayed unmatched. CDR3 region: CASSAAEGGSYGYTF. DNA of the CDR3: TGTGCCAGCAGTGCGGCCGAAGGGGGCTCCTATGGCTACACCTTC.

V is TRBV20-1 and J is TRBJ1-5, with 7 bases identical to TRBD1. The CDR3 spans 13 residues. CDR1 and CDR2 (germline): DFQATT, SNEGSKA (reference sequence). After removal of 6 bases from V and 6 bases from J, the junction contained 8 bases not matched to a gene. CDR3 in DNA: TGCAGTGCGCTTAGACAGGGTGGTCAGCCCCAGCATTTT. This sequence encodes CSALRQGGQPQHF.

The gene calls are TRBV20-1 and TRBJ2-1; TRBD1 aligns across 8 bases. This CDR3 contains 14 residues. Trimming removed 3 bases from V and 7 bases from J; junction bases left unmatched: 8. Germline CDR1 is DFQATT and CDR2 is SNEGSKA (reference sequence). CDR3 sequence reads: CSARGRGRVNEQFF. In DNA, the CDR3 is TGCAGTGCTAGGGGCAGGGGGCGAGTGAATGAGCAGTTCTTC.

The chain is built from TRBV7-2 and TRBJ2-3, with 13 bases matching TRBD2. The junction had 6 bases not matched to a gene; V was cut back by 5 bases and J by 4 bases. Germline-derived CDR1 and CDR2 are SGHTA and FQGNSA. CDR3 size: 16 residues. CDR3 loop: CASSPGLAGTSDTQYF. The CDR3 bases are TGTGCCAGCAGCCCGGGACTAGCGGGAACGTCAGATACGCAGTATTTT. The whole variable domain, filled in from reference TRBV7-2 and TRBJ2-3, reads GAGVSQSPSNKVTEKGKDVELRCDPISGHTALYWYRQSLGQGLEFLIYFQGNSAPDKSGLPSDRFSAERTGGSVSTLTIQRTQQEDSAVYLCASSPGLAGTSDTQYFGPGTRLTVL.

This clonotype has at least ten counts. The genes are TRBV20-1 and TRBJ2-5, with 7 bases aligning to TRBD1. Looked up from germline, CDR1 is DFQATT and CDR2 is SNEGSKA (reference sequence). This CDR3 has 14 amino acids. V was clipped by 1 base and J by 5 bases; unmatched bases: 7. This chain's CDR3 is CSARVGTARETQYF. The CDR3 DNA sequence: TGCAGTGCTAGAGTTGGGACAGCCAGGGAGACCCAGTACTTC.

J is TRBJ1-2 and V is TRBV4-2; no firm D call. V was clipped by 0 bases and J by 4 bases, with 9 bases between them. The CDR3 has 14 residues. Germline CDR1 and CDR2: LGHNA and YNFKEQ. The DNA of the CDR3 is TGTGCCAGCAGCCAAGATCCGTACGGCTATGGCTACACCTTC. It specifies CASSQDPYGYGYTF.

V and J are TRBV15 and TRBJ1-1, with D tentatively TRBD1 (5 bases). CDR3 length: 15 residues. Trimming shortened V by 0 bases and J by 6 bases, and 14 bases separated the two germline ends. Germline CDR1 is LNHNV and CDR2 is YYDKDF (reference sequence). CDR3 sequence (DNA): TGTGCCACCAGCAGAGATCGGAGACAGCGTCCTGAAGCTTTCTTT. Translation gives CATSRDRRQRPEAFF. Full variable domain (missing parts from reference TRBV15 and TRBJ1-1): DAMVIQNPRYQVTQFGKPVTLSCSQTLNHNVMYWYQQKSSQAPKLLFHYYDKDFNNEADTPDNFQSRRPNTSFCFLDIRSPGLGDTAMYLCATSRDRRQRPEAFFGQGTRLTVV.

V and J are TRBV7-8 and TRBJ1-6; D not certain. The CDR3 extends over 15 amino acids. The V and J ends lost 5 bases and 0 bases respectively, with 8 bases between them. The germline V gene has CDR1 SGHVS and CDR2 FQNEAQ. As DNA, the CDR3 is TGTGCCAGCAGCGTCGAGAGCTCCTATAATTCACCCCTCCACTTT. It yields the protein CASSVESSYNSPLHF.

The rearrangement joins TRBV29-1 to TRBJ1-1; 8 bases map to TRBD1. CDR3 length: 13 amino acids. The V gene end was trimmed by 4 bases and the J gene end by 6 bases; junction bases not matched to a gene: 7. Looked up from germline, CDR1 is SQVTM and CDR2 is ANQGSEA. CDR3 amino acids: CSVAGQGPSEAFF. The CDR3 nucleotides read TGCAGCGTTGCTGGACAGGGACCTTCTGAAGCTTTCTTT.

In this sample, this clonotype turned up many times. This chain connects TRBV29-1 to TRBJ2-1; D is unresolved. The CDR3 is 12 residues long. In germline, CDR1 is SQVTM, CDR2 ANQGSEA. V lost 0 bases and J 7 bases, leaving 7 bases between the germline ends. The CDR3 sequence: CSVEDHPNEQFF. CDR3 coding DNA: TGCAGCGTTGAAGATCACCCTAATGAGCAGTTCTTC.

This rearrangement joins TRBV6-1 to TRBJ2-3; 14 nucleotides match TRBD2. With 7 bases clipped from V and 0 bases from J, the junction kept 9 bases outside the gene matches. Looked up from germline, CDR1 is MNHNS and CDR2 is SASEGT. CDR3 length: 18 amino acids. The CDR3 reads CASTGLAGGHTSTDTQYF. The CDR3 bases are TGTGCCAGCACTGGACTAGCGGGGGGCCACACTAGCACAGATACGCAGTATTTT.

The table lists this clonotype with a few counts. This rearrangement joins TRBV12-3 or TRBV12-4 to TRBJ2-1; D is uncertain. V was pared by 4 bases and J by 0 bases, with 25 bases between. The length of the CDR3 is 20 residues. CDR3 coding DNA: TGTGCCAGCAGTTCAGCCCGTAGATTAGGTGCCTCGAGCTCCTACAATGAGCAGTTCTTC. Its protein product is CASSSARRLGASSSYNEQFF.

The genes are TRBV6-1 and TRBJ2-7, with D perhaps matching TRBD2 (6 bases). Germline values: CDR1 MNHNS, CDR2 SASEGT. The length of the CDR3 is 14 residues. The V end lost 0 bases, the J end lost 12 bases, and 18 bases lay between the germline ends. The CDR3 bases are TGTGCCAGCAGTGAAGCGGGTTTTGGCAGGGACTGGTACTTC. Amino acid sequence: CASSEAGFGRDWYF.

This clonotype was counted only a few times. The CDR3 DNA sequence: TGCAGTGCTAGTAGAACGCACAGGGGGAGAGGGGAGACCCAGTACTTC. This gives the protein CSASRTHRGRGETQYF. V usage is TRBV20-1 and J usage is TRBJ2-5; 8 bases are a match to TRBD1. V lost 3 bases to trimming and J lost 5 bases; unmatched junction nucleotides: 14. The CDR3 loop spans 16 amino acids. Germline V gives CDR1 DFQATT, CDR2 SNEGSKA (reference sequence).

This clonotype was counted a few times. The chain employs TRBV2 and TRBJ2-7; TRBD1 aligns across 8 bases. V gave up 6 bases and J gave up 0 bases; unmatched junction bases: 7. The CDR3 spans 15 residues. Looked up from germline, CDR1 is SNHLY and CDR2 is FYNNEI. CDR3 sequence reads: CASRRTGTNSYEQYF. CDR3 coding DNA: TGTGCCAGCAGGCGGACAGGGACGAACTCCTACGAGCAGTACTTC.

In this sample, this clonotype turned up many times. The chain couples TRBV12-3 or TRBV12-4 to TRBJ2-5; 9 bases align to TRBD2. V lost 7 bases, J lost 3 bases, and 12 bases stayed unmatched. The CDR3 has 16 residues. The CDR3 reads CASNPLVGGGEETQYF. The CDR3, as DNA: TGTGCCAGCAACCCGTTGGTCGGCGGGGGGGAAGAGACCCAGTACTTC.

The V and J genes are TRBV6-5 and TRBJ2-7; D not resolved. Trimming shortened V by 0 bases and J by 2 bases, and 11 bases separated the two germline ends. This CDR3 is built from 15 residues. Germline V gene lookup returns CDR1 MNHEY and CDR2 SVGAGI. The CDR3 nucleotides are TGTGCCAGCAGTTACTCCCGAGAGGCCCCCTACGAGCAGTACTTC. Translating gives CASSYSREAPYEQYF.